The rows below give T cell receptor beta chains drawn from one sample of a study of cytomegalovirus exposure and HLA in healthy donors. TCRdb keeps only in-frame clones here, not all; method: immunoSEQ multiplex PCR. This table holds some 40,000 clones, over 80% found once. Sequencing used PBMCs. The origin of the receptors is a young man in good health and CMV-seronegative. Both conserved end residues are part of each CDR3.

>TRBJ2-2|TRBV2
CASMRGLLGSGELFF
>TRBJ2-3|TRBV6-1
CASSEVPVAGTDTQYF
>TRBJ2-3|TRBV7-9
CASSYKEAGSDTQYF
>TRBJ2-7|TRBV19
CASSTGTYYEQYF
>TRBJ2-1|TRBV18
CASSPSLNNEQFF
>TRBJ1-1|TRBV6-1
CASSERQYGNTEAFF
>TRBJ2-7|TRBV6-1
CASSGTQTGLYEQYF
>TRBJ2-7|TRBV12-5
CASGLGQGYEQYF
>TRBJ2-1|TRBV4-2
CASSQDAGGPYNEQFF
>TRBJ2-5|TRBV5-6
CASSLVAGDQETQYF
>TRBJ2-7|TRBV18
CASSPKTGPSEQYF
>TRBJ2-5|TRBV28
CASSFQTGVGETQYF
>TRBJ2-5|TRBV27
CASSLLNPADRGSPLIEETQYF
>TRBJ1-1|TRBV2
CASSVGAPATEAFF
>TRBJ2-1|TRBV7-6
CASSIYPGLASDEQFF
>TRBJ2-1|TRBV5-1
CASSSIIGQGNEQFF
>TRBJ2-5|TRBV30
CAWTAGGETQYF
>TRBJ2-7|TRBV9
CASSVEGSGRVYEQYF
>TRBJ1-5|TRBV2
CASSESTGGGEPQHF
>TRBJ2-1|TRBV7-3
CASSLRTGGDEQFF
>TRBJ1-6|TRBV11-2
CASSLVDRGANSPLHF
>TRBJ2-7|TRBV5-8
CASSYSAGIHEQYF
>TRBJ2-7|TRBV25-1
CASSVDQGARPSEQYF
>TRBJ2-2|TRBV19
CASSIGTSGSNTGELFF
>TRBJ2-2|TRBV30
CAWSGFGELFF
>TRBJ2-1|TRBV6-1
CASVWAGALKYEQFF
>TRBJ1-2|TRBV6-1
CASVKGDLPYGYTF
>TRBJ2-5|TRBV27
CASIGGSAQTQYF
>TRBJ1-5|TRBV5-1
CASSLVSGGGQPQHF
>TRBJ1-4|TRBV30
CAWSLGTGTNEKLFF
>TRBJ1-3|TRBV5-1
CASSLAAGLVNTIYF
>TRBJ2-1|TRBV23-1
CASSRRGPEGNEQFF
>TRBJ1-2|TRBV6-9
CASSYGGDHGYTF
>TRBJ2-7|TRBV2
CASSGTGIPPYEQYF
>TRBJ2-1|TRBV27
CASSFKAGAGYNEQFF
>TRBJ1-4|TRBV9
CASSVGRTVNEKLFF
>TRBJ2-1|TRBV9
CASSPSTPGTGEQFF
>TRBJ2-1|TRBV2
CASRGRLAGGSDNEQFF
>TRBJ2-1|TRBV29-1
CSVERESGVEQFF
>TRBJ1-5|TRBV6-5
CASSPGFRSNQPQHF
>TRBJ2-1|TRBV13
CASSLDGQGDNEQFF
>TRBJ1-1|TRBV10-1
CASSESGQGGRAFF